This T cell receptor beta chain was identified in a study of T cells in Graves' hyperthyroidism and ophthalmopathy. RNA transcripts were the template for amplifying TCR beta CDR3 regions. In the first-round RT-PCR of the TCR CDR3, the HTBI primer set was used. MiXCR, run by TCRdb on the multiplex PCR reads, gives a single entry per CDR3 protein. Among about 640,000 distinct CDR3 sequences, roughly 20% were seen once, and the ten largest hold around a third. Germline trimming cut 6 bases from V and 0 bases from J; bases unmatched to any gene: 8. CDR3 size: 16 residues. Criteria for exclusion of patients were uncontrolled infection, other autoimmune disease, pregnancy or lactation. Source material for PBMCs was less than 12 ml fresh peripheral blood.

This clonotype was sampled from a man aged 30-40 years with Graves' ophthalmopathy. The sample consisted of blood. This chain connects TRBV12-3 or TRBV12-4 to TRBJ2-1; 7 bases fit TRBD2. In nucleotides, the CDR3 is TGTGCCAGCAGCCCCGGTCCGGGGGGCTCCTACAATGAGCAGTTCTTC. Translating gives CASSPGPGGSYNEQFF.